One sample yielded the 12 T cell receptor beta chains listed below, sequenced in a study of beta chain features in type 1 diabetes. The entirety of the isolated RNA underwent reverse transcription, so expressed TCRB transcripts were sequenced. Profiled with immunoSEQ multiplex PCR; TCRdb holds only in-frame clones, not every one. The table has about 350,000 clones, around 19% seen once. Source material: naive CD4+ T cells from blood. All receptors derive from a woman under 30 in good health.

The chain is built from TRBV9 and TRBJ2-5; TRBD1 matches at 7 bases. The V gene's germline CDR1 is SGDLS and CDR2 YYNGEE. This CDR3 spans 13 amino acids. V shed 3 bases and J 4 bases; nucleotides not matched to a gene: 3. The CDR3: CASSGRDRETQYF. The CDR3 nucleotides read TGTGCCAGCAGCGGCCGGGACAGAGAGACCCAGTACTTC. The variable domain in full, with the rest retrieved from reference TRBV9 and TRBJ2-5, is DSGVTQTPKHLITATGQRVTLRCSPRSGDLSVYWYQQSLDQGLQFLIQYYNGEERAKGNILERFSAQQFPDLHSELNLSSLELGDSALYFCASSGRDRETQYFGPGTRLLVL.

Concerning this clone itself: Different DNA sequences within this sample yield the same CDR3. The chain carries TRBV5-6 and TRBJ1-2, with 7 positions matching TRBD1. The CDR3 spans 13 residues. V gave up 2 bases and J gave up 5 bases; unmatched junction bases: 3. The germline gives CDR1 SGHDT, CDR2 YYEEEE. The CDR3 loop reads CASSLQGSYGYTF. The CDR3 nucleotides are TGTGCCAGCAGCTTACAGGGGTCTTATGGCTACACCTTC.

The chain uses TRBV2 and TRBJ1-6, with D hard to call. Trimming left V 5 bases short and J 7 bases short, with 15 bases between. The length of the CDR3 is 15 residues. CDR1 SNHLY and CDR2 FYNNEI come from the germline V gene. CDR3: CASSPREGVNSPLHF. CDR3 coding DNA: TGTGCCAGCAGTCCCCGGGAGGGTGTAAATTCACCCCTCCACTTT.

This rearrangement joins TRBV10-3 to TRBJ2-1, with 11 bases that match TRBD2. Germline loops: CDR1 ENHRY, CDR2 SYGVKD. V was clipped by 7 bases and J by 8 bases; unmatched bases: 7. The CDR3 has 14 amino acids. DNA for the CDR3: TGTGCCATCACCACTAGCGGGAGATCTGATGAGCAGTTCTTC. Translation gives CAITTSGRSDEQFF.

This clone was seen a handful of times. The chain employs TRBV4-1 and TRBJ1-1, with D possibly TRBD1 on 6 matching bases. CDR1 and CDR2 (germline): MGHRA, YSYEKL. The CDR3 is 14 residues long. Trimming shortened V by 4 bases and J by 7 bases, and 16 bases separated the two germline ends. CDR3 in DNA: TGCGCCAGCAGCCCCCCTGACAGGCCCCATGAAGCTTTCTTT. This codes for CASSPPDRPHEAFF.

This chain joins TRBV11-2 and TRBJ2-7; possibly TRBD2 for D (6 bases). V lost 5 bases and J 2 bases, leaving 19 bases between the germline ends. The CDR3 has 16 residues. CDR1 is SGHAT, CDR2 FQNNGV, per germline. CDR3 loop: CASSPGLPYVAYEQYF. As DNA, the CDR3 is TGTGCCAGCAGCCCGGGACTTCCCTATGTCGCCTACGAGCAGTACTTC.

The CDR3 sequence: CASSQNFRGAYTF. CDR3 in DNA: TGTGCCAGCAGCCAGAACTTCAGGGGGGCCTACACCTTC. This chain joins TRBV14 and TRBJ1-2; 7 nucleotides line up with TRBD1. This CDR3 region has 13 residues. V shed 3 bases and J 10 bases; nucleotides not matched to a gene: 8. Germline V lookup: CDR1 SGHDN, CDR2 FVKESK.

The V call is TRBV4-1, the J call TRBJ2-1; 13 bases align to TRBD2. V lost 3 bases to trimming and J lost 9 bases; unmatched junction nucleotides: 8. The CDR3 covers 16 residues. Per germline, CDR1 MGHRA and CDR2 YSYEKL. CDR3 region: CASSHPTSGREGEQFF. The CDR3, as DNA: TGCGCCAGCAGCCATCCTACTAGCGGGAGGGAGGGTGAGCAGTTCTTC.

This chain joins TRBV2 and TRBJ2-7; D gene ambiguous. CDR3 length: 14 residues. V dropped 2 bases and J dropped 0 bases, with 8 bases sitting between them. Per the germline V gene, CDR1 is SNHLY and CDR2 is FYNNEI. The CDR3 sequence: CASSELTLSYEQYF. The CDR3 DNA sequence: TGTGCCAGCAGTGAACTAACCCTCTCCTACGAGCAGTACTTC.

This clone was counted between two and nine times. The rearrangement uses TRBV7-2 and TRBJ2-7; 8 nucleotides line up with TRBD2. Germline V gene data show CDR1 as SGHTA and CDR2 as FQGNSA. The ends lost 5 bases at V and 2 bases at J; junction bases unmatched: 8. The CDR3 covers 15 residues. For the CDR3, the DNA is TGTGCCAGCAGCCCAGGGACTAGTTGGGCCTACGAGCAGTACTTC. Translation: CASSPGTSWAYEQYF.

CDR3 coding DNA: TGTGCCAGCACCGACGTACTAAAAAACATTCAGTACTTC. This gives the protein CASTDVLKNIQYF. The chain links TRBV11-2 to TRBJ2-4; D is undetermined. There are 13 residues in the CDR3. Trimming took 7 bases from V and 4 from J, leaving 11 bases between them. Germline CDR1 reads SGHAT; CDR2 reads FQNNGV.

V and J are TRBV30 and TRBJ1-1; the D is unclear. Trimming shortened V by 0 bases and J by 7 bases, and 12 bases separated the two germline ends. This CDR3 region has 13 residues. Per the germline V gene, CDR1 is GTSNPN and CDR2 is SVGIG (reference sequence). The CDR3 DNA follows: TGTGCCTGGAGTGTACGCGGCCCCCTTGAAGCTTTCTTT. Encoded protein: CAWSVRGPLEAFF.